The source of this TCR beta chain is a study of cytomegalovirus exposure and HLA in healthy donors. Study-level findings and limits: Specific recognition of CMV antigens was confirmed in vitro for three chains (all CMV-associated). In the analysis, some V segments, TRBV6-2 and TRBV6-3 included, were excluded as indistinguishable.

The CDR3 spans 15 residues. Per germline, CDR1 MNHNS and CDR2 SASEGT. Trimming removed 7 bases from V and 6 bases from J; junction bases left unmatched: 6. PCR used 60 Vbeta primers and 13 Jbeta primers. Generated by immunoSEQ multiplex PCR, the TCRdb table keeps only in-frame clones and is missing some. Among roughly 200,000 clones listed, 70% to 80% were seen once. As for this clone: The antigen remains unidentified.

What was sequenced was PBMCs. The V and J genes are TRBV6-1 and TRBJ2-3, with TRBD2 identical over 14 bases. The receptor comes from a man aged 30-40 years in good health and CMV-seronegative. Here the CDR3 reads CASNGLAGGSDTQYF. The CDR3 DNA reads TGTGCCAGCAACGGACTAGCGGGAGGTAGTGATACGCAGTATTTT.